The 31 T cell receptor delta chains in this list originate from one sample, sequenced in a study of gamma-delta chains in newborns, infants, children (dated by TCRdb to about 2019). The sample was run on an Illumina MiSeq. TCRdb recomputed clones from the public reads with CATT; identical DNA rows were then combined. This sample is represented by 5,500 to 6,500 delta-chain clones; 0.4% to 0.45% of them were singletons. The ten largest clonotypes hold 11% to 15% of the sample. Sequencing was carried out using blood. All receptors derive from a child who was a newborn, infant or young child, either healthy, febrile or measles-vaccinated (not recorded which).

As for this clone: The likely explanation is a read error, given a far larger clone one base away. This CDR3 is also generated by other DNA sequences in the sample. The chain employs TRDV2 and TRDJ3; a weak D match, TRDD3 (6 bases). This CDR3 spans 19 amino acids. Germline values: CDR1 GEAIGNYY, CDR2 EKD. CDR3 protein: CACDILGIRTAWDTRQMFF. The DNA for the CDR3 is TGTGCCTGTGACATCCTGGGGATTCGGACGGCCTGGGACACCCGTCAGATGTTTTTC.

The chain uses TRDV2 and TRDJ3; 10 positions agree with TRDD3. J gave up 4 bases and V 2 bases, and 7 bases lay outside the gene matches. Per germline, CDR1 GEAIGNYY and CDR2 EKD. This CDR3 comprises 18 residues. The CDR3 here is CACDIWGIQGWDTRQMFF. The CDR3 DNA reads TGTGCCTGTGACATTTGGGGGATACAGGGTTGGGACACCCGACAGATGTTTTTC.

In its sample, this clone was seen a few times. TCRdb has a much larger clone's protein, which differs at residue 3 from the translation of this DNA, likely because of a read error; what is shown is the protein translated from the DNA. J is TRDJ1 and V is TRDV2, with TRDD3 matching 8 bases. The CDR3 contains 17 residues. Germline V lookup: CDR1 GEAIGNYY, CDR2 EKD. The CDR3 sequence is CARDTGTGGLYTDKLIF. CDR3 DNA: TGTGCCCGTGACACCGGAACTGGGGGCTTGTACACCGATAAACTCATCTTT.

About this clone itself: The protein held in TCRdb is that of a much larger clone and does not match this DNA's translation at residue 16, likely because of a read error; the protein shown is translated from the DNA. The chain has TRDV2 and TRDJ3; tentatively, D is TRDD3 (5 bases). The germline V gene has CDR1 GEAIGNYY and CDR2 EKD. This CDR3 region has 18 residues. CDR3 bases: TGTGCCTGTGACACCGTAGATGGGAGCTCCTGGGACACCCGACAGGTGTTTTTC. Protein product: CACDTVDGSSWDTRQVFF.

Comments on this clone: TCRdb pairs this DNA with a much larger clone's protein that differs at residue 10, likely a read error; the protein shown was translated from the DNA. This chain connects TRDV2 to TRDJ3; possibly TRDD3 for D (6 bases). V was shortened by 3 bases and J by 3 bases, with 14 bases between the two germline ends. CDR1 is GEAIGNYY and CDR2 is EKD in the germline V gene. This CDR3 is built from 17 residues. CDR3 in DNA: TGTGCCTGTGACGAGCTGATTGGGGGCTGGGACACCCGACAGATGTTTTTC. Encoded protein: CACDELIGGWDTRQMFF.

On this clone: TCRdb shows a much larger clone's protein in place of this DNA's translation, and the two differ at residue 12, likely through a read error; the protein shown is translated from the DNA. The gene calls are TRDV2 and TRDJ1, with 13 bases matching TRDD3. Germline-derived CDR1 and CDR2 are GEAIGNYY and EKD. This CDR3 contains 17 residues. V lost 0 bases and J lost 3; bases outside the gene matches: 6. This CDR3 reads CACDTVGTGGYADKLIF. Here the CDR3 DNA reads TGTGCCTGTGACACCGTAGGAACTGGGGGATACGCCGATAAACTCATCTTT.

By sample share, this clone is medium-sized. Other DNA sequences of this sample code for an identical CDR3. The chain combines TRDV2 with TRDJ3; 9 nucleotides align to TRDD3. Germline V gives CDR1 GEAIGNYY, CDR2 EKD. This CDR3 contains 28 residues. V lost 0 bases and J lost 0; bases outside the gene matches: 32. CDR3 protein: CACDTVRMVWSTGDTEQVDSWDTRQMFF. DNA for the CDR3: TGTGCCTGTGACACCGTCCGTATGGTGTGGTCTACTGGGGATACGGAGCAGGTCGACTCCTGGGACACCCGACAGATGTTTTTC.

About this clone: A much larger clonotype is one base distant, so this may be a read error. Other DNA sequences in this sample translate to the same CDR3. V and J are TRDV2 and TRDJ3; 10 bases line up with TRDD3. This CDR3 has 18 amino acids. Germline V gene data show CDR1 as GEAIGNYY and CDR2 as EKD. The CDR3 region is CACDTGGYWTWDTRQMFF. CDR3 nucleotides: TGTGCCTGTGACACTGGGGGATACTGGACCTGGGACACCCGGCAGATGTTTTTC.

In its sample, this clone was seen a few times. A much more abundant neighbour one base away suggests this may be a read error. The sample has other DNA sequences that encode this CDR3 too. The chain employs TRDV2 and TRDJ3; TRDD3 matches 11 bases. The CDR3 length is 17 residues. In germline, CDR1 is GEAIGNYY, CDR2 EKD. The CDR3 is CACDNWGISWDTRRMFF. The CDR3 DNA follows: TGTGCCTGTGACAACTGGGGGATATCCTGGGATACCCGACGGATGTTTTTC.

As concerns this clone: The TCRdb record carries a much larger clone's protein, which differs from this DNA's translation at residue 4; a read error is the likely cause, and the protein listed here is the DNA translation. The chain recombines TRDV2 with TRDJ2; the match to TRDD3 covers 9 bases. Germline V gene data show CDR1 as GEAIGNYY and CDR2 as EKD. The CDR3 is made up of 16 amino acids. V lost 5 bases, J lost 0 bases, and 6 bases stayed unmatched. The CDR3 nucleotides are TGTGCCTGTGGTCGCTTGGGGGATACTTTGACAGCACAACTCTTCTTT. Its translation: CACGRLGDTLTAQLFF.

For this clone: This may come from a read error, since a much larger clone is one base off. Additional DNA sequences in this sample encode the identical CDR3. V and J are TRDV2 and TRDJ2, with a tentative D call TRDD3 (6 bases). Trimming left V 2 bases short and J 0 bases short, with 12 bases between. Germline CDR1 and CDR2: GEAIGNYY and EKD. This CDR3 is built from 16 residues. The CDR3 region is CACDKTGGALTAQLFF. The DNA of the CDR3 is TGTGCCTGTGACAAAACCGGGGGAGCTTTGACAGCACAACTCTTCTTT.

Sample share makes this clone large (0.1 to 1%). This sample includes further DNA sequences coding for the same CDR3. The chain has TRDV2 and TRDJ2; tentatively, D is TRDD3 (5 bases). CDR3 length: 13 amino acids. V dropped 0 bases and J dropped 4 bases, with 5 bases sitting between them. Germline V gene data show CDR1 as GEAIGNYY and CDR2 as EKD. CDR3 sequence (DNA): TGTGCCTGTGACACCTGGGGGACAGCACAACTCTTCTTT. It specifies CACDTWGTAQLFF.

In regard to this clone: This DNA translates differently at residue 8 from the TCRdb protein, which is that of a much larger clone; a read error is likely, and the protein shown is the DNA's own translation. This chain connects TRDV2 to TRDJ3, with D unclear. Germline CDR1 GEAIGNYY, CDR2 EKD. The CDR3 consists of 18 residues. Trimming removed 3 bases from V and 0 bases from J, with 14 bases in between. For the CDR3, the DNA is TGTGCCTGTGACCGTCTAGGGGTACACTCCTGGGACACCCGACAGATGTTTTTC. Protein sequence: CACDRLGVHSWDTRQMFF.

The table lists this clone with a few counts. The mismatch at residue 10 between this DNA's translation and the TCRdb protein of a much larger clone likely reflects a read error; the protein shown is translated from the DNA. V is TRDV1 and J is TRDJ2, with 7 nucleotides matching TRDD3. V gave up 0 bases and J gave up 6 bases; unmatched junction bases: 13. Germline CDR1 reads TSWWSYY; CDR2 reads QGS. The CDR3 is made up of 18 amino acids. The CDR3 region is CALGELTTGEYAAAQLFF. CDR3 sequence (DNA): TGTGCTCTTGGGGAACTAACTACTGGGGAATACGCGGCAGCACAACTCTTCTTT.

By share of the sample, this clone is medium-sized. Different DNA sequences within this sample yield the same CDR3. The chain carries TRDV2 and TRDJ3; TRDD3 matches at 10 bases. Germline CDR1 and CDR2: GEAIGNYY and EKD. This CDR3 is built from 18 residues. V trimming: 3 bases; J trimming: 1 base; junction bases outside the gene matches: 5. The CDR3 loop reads CACDGLGDGSWDTRQMFF. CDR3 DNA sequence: TGTGCCTGTGACGGACTGGGGGATGGTTCCTGGGACACCCGACAGATGTTTTTC.

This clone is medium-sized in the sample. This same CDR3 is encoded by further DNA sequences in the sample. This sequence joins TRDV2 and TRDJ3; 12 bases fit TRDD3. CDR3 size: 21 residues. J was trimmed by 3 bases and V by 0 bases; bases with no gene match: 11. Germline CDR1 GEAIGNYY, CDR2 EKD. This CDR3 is CACDTYLLGDTRDWDTRQMFF. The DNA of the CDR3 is TGTGCCTGTGACACCTACCTTCTGGGGGATACGCGGGACTGGGACACCCGACAGATGTTTTTC.

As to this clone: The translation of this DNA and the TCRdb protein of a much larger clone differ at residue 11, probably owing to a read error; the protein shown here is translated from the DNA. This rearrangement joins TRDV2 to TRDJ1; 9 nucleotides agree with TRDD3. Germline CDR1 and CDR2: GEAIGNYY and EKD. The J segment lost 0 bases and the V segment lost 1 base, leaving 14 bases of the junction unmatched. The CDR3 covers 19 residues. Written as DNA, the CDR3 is TGTGCCTGTGACACACCTGGGGGGGGATACAACCCGTACACCGATAAACTCATCTTT. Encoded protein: CACDTPGGGYNPYTDKLIF.

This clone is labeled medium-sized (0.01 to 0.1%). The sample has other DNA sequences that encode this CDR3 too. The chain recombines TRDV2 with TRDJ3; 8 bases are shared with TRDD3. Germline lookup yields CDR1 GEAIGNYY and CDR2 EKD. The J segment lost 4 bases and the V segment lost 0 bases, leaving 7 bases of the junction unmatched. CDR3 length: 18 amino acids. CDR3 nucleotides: TGTGCCTGTGACACCGGTTGGGGGATTTCATGGGACACCCGACAGATGTTTTTC. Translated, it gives CACDTGWGISWDTRQMFF.

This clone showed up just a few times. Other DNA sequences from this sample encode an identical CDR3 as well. The CDR3 loop reads CACDSLGVSRSWDTRQMFF. The CDR3 DNA reads TGTGCCTGTGACAGTCTTGGGGTCTCCCGCTCCTGGGACACCCGACAGATGTTTTTC. The rearrangement links TRDV2 to TRDJ3; TRDD3 is a possible D gene (5 bases). Germline CDR1 GEAIGNYY, CDR2 EKD. The CDR3 contains 19 residues. Trimming pared 2 bases from V and 0 bases from J, leaving 16 bases between.

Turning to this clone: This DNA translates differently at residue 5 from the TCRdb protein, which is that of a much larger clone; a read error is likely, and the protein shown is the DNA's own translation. The DNA for the CDR3 is TGTGCCTGTGACTCTGGGGGTCTCACCGATAAACTCATCTTT. It encodes CACDSGGLTDKLIF. This chain joins TRDV2 and TRDJ1; TRDD3 matches 7 bases. Germline V CDR1 and CDR2: GEAIGNYY, EKD. CDR3 length: 14 residues. The V gene end was trimmed by 3 bases and the J gene end by 1 base; junction bases not matched to a gene: 4.

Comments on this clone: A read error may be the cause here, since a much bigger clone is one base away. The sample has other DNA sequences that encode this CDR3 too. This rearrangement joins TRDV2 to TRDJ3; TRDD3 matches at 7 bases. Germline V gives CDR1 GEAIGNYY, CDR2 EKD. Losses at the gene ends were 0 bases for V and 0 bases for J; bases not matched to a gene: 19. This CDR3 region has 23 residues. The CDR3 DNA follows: TGTGCCTGTGACACCTTATCTGGGGGGTACGTAGGTGGAAGCTCCTGGGACACCCGACAGATGTTTTTC. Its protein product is CACDTLSGGYVGGSSWDTRQMFF.

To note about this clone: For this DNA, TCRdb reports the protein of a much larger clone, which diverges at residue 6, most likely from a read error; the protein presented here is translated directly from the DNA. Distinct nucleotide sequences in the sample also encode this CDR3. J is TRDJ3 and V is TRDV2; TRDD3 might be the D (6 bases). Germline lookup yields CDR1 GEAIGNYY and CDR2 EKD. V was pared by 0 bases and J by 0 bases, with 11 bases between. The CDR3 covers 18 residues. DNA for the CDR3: TGTGCCTGTGACACCAGGGGATTCAGCTCCTGGGACACCCGACAGATGTTTTTC. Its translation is CACDTRGFSSWDTRQMFF.

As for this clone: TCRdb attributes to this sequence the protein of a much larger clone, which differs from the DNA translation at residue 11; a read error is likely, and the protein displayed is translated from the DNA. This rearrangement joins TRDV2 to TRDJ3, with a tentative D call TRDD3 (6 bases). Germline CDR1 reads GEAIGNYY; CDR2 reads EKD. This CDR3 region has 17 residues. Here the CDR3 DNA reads TGTGCCTGTGACAGTACTGGGAGCTCCTGGTACACCCGACAGATGTTTTTC. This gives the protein CACDSTGSSWYTRQMFF.

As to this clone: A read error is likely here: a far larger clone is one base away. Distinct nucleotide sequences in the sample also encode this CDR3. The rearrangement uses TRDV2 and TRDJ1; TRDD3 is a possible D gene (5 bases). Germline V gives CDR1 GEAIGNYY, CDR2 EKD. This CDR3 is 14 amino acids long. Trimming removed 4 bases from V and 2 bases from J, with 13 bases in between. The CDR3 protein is CACDTLGLTDKLIF. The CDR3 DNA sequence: TGTGCCTGTGATACCTTGGGGTTAACCGATAAACTCATCTTT.

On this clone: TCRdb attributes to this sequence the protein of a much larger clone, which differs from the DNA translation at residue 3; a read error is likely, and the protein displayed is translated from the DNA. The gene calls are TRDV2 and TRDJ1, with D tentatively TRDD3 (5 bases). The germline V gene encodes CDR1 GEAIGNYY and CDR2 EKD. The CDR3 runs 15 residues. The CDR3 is CAGDTVEGGTDKLIF. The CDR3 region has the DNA TGTGCCGGTGACACCGTGGAGGGGGGCACCGATAAACTCATCTTT.

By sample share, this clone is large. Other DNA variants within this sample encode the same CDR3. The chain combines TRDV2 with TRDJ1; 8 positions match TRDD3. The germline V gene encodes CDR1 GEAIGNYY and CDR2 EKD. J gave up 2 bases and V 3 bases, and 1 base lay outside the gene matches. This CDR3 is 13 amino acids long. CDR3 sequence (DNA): TGTGCCTGTGACTACTGGGGGACCGATAAACTCATCTTT. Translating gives CACDYWGTDKLIF.

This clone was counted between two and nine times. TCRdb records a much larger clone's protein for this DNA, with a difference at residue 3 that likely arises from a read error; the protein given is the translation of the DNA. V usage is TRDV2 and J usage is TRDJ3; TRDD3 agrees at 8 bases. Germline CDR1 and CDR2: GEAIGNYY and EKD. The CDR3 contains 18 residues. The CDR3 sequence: CARDTAWGSSWDTRQMFF. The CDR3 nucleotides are TGTGCCCGTGACACGGCCTGGGGGAGCTCCTGGGACACCCGACAGATGTTTTTC.

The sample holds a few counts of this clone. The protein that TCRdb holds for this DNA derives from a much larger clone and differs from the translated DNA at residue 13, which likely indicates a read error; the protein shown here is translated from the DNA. The CDR3 nucleotides read TGTGCCTGTGACTACTGGGGGAGTGGTACCTGGGACGCCCGACAGATGTTTTTC. It translates to CACDYWGSGTWDARQMFF. The gene calls are TRDV2 and TRDJ3; TRDD3 aligns across 9 bases. The CDR3 runs 18 residues. CDR1 and CDR2 (germline): GEAIGNYY, EKD.

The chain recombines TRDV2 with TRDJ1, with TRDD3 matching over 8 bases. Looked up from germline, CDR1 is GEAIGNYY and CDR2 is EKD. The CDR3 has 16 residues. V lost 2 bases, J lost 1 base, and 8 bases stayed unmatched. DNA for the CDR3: TGTGCCTGTGACATACTGGGGGGTACGCGCACCGATAAACTCATCTTT. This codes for CACDILGGTRTDKLIF.

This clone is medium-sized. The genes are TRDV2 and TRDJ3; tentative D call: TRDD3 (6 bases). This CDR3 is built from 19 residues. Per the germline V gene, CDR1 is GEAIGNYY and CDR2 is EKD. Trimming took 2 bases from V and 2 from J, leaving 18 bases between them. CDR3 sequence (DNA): TGTGCCTGTGACATGCGGGCGGGGGACATGCCCTGGGACACCCGACAGATGTTTTTC. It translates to CACDMRAGDMPWDTRQMFF.

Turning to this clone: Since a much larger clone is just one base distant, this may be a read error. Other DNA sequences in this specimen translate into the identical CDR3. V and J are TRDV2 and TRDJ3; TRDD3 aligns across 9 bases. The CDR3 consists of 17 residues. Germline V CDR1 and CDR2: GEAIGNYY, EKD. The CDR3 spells CACDTWGINWDTRQMFF. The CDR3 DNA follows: TGTGCCTGTGACACCTGGGGGATAAACTGGGACACCCGTCAGATGTTTTTC.